Listed here are 2 T cell receptor beta chains from one sample, sequenced in a study of T cell clonality in common variable immunodeficiency. Study findings and constraints: In common variable immunodeficiency, TCR beta chains reportedly carried fewer deletions and N-nucleotide insertions.

TCRdb's copy holds only in-frame clones and misses some; the assay was immunoSEQ multiplex PCR. Recorded here are some 42,000 clones, none singletons. For these TCRs, the target antigens are not known. Sequences were obtained from peripheral blood mononuclear cells. These receptors all come from a human donor with common variable immunodeficiency.

The table lists this clone with many counts. Sequencing ends 3 residues short of the CDR3 end; the germline J gene provides the rest. The chain combines TRBV20-1 with TRBJ2-1, with 9 bases fitting TRBD2. Germline V CDR1 and CDR2: DFQATT, SNEGSKA (reference sequence). V gave up 3 bases and J gave up 3 bases; unmatched junction bases: 9. The CDR3 length is 16 residues. The CDR3 reads CSARPSGLARYNEQFF. The sequenced part of the CDR3 DNA is TGCAGTGCTAGGCCGTCGGGACTAGCCCGCTACAATGAG.

Notes on this clone: Sequencing ends 3 residues short of the CDR3 end; the germline J gene provides the rest. The chain recombines TRBV18 with TRBJ2-7; a possible D gene is TRBD2 (6 bases). This CDR3 is 18 amino acids long. V was cut by 0 bases and J by 4 bases, with 22 bases left in between. The germline gives CDR1 KGHSH, CDR2 LQKENI. CDR3 DNA (partial): TGTGCCAGCTCACCACCGGTTGGGCGCGGAGGGGTCCTGTACGAG. Amino acid sequence: CASSPPVGRGGVLYE. In full, the CDR3 reads CASSPPVGRGGVLYEQYF.